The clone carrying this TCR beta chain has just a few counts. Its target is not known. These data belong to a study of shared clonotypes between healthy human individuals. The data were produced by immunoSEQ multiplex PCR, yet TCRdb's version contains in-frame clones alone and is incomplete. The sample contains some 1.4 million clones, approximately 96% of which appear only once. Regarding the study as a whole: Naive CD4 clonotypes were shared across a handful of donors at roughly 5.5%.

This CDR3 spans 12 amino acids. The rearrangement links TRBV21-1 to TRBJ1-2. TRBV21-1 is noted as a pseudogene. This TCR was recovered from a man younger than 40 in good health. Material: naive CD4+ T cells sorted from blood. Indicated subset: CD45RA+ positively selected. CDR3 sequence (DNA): TGTGCCAGCGCCAGGGAGAACTATGGCTACACCTTC. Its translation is CASARENYGYTF.